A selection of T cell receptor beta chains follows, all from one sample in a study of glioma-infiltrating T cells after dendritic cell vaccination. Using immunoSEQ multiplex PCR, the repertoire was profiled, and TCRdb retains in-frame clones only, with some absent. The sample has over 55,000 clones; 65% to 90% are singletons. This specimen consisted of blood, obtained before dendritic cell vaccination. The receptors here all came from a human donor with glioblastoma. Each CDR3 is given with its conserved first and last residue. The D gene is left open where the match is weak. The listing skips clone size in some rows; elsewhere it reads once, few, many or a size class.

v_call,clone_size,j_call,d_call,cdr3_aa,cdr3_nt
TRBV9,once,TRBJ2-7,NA,CASSPTGVFGSEQYF,TGTGCCAGCAGCCCGACAGGAGTATTTGGGAGCGAGCAGTACTTC
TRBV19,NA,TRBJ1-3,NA,CASSTAEALSGNTIYF,TGTGCCAGTAGTACGGCCGAAGCGCTCTCTGGAAACACCATATATTTT
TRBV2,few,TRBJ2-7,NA,CASRRGEDFHEQYF,TGTGCCAGCAGACGGGGAGAGGACTTCCACGAGCAGTACTTC
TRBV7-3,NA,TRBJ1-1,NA,CASSLGLGPYSEAFF,TGTGCCAGCAGCTTAGGTTTGGGGCCCTACAGTGAAGCTTTCTTT
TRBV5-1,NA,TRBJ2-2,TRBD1,CATRTGEYNTGELFF,TGCGCCACCCGGACAGGGGAGTATAACACCGGGGAGCTGTTTTTT
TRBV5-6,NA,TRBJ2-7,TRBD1,CASSGQGYGLRYF,TGTGCCAGCAGTGGACAGGGATATGGACTTCGGTACTTC
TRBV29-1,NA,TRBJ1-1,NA,CSVGGGAGDTEAFF,TGCAGCGTTGGAGGAGGGGCAGGAGACACTGAAGCTTTCTTT
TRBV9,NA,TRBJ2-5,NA,CASSPQGAGRTQYF,TGTGCCAGCAGCCCCCAAGGGGCCGGGAGGACCCAGTACTTC
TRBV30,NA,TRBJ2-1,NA,CAWRPRGYNEQFF,TGTGCCTGGAGACCCAGGGGTTACAATGAGCAGTTCTTC
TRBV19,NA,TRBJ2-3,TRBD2,CASSIAGGPADTQYF,TGTGCCAGTAGTATAGCGGGGGGGCCGGCAGATACGCAGTATTTT
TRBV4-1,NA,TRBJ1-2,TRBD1,CASSLEGQGNYGYTF,TGCGCCAGCAGCCTCGAGGGACAGGGAAACTATGGCTACACCTTC
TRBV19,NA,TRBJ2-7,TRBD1,CASSIMGTGTGASYEQYF,TGTGCCAGTAGTATTATGGGAACCGGGACAGGAGCGTCCTACGAGCAGTACTTC
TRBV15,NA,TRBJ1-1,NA,CATSRARGGVNTEAFF,TGTGCCACCAGCAGAGCTCGTGGGGGCGTGAACACTGAAGCTTTCTTT